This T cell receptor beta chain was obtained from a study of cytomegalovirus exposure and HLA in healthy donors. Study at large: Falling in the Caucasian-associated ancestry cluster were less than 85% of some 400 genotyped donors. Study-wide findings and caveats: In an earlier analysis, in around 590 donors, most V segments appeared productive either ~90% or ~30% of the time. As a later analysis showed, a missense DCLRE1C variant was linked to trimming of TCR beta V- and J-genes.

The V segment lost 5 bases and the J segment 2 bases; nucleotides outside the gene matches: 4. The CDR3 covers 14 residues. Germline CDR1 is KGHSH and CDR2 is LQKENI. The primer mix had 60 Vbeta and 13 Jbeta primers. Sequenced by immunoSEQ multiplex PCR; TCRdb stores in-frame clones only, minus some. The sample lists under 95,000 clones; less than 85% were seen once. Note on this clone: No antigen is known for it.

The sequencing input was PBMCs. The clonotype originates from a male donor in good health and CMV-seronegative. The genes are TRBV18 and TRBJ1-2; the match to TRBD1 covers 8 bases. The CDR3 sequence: CASSSRQGNYGYTF. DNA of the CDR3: TGTGCCAGCTCATCGCGACAGGGGAACTATGGCTACACCTTC.